This T cell receptor beta chain was captured in a study of blood T cells in healthy people across ages (dated by TCRdb to 2014 to 2015). A note on the overall study: In model experiments, roughly one uniquely barcoded TCR beta cDNA molecule per two T cells was captured by template switching. The study measured age-related changes in TCR beta repertoire diversity using deep sequencing normalized with unique cDNA molecular identifiers. The donors were split into four age groups: young (average approximately 16 years), middle-aged (39), aged (over 55) and long-lived (over 75). To avoid experimental bias, donors of different ages were randomly spread across the sequencing lanes. Using the same blood draw, the study looked at two additional independent replicas of 1 million unique cDNA reads for two donors, one aged 18 to 30 and the other aged 80 or older.

Donors were 39 systemically healthy Caucasian individuals from Russia aged roughly 6 to 100 years. Each donor gave around 9.9 milliliters of peripheral blood, collected into EDTA-treated Vacutainer tubes. Ficoll-Paque density-gradient centrifugation was used to isolate PBMCs, with at least 7 million obtained per sample. Trizol reagent was used to extract total RNA from PBMCs, with at least 6 micrograms per sample. The percentages of naive CD45RAhigh/CD27high T cells were determined by flow cytometry on a PBMC aliquot from every donor. Based on the germline V gene (reference sequence), the CDR1 and CDR2 sequences are MNHEY and SMNVEV. The CDR3, from cysteine to phenylalanine, totals 15 residues. Only the CDR3 region is kept as DNA, spanning 45 bases read in frame from base 1. Concerning this clonotype itself: The clone's antigen remains unknown. A read error may account for a junction end that differs from germline.

Library creation used 5' RACE. These reads were obtained on an Illumina HiSeq 2500. A second PCR of roughly 7 to 12 cycles was performed with a sample-barcoded 5' primer and a J-beta primer mix. Each TCR beta cDNA molecule received a unique molecular identifier from a template-switch 5' adaptor carrying 12 random nucleotides. Each sample yielded at least 3 million CDR3-containing paired-end reads. First-strand cDNA synthesis was performed from all RNA using the Mint cDNA synthesis kit, with priming by a TRBC-specific oligonucleotide. After uracil-DNA glycosylase treatment, a first 18-cycle PCR used universal primers M1SS and BC2_uni_R on all cDNA. Concerning the study's data processing: Each sample was normalized by randomly selecting 1 million high-quality reads, each carrying a distinct molecular identifier. Instead of being binned into consensus sequences, reads that shared molecular identifiers were thrown out. MiTCR, run with a Q25 quality threshold and the strictest error-elimination algorithm, handled CDR3 identification, clonotype clustering and error correction. A nonparametric unseen species model with Euler transformation was used to estimate lower-bound total TCR beta diversity. The public reads were quality trimmed at Q25 with fastp and then assembled into clones with MiXCR by TCRdb, keeping productive beta chains. Identical CDR3 protein sequences are pooled into one entry, listed with their most common genes and DNA. What appears here as the V and J calls and clone size reflects TCRdb's work, not the paper's. Across this sample there are about 1.8 million distinct CDR3 sequences, with just under 50% seen only once. Over 2% of the sample is taken by the ten largest.

What the work shows at the level of the full study, not this receptor alone: The long-lived group showed more naive CD4+ T cells, fewer expanded clones and increased TCR diversity than the aged group, suggesting age selection. The percentage of naive T cells measured by flow cytometry correlated strongly with observed TCR beta diversity. Donor CMV infection status was unknown, potentially confounding age-related changes in expanded clonotypes. Conclusive comparison of naive and antigen-experienced compartments was prevented by the profiling of bulk unsorted PBMCs. Estimates of total diversity based on one million sequenced T cells were regarded as lower bounds and as underestimates. As age increased, observed TCR beta diversity per million T cells dropped in a roughly linear way, and a significant reduction was already evident by age about 40.

The sample consisted of blood. The clonotype comes from a woman aged 40-49 years in good health. This chain is built from TRBV27 and TRBJ1-1, and perhaps TRBD1 as D gene, on 5 matching bases. The CDR3 sequence is CAGSVSGTFGTEAFF. The bases read TGTGCCGGCAGTGTATCCGGGACCTTCGGAACTGAAGCTTTCTTT.